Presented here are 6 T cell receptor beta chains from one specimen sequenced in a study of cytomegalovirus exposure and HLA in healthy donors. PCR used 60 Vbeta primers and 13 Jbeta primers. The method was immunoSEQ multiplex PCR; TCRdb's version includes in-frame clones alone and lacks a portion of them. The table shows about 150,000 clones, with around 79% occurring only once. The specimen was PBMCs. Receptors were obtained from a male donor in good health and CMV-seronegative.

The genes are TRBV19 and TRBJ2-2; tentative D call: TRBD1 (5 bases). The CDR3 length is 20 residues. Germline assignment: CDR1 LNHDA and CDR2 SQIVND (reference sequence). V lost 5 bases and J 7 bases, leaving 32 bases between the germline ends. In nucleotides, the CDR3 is TGTGCCAGTAGTCGCATCGTAAGTCCTGAAAGGCTACCTCAGGGCGGGGAGCTGTTTTTT. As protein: CASSRIVSPERLPQGGELFF. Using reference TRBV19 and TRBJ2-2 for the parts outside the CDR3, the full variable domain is DGGITQSPKYLFRKEGQNVTLSCEQNLNHDAMYWYRQDPGQGLRLIYYSQIVNDFQKGDIAEGYSVSREKKESFPLTVTSAQKNPTAFYLCASSRIVSPERLPQGGELFFGEGSRLTVL.

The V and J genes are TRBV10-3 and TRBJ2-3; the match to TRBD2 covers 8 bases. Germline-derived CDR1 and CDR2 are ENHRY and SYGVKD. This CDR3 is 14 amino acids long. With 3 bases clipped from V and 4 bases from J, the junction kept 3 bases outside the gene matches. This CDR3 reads CAISDGTRADTQYF. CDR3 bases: TGTGCCATCAGTGATGGGACTAGAGCAGATACGCAGTATTTT.

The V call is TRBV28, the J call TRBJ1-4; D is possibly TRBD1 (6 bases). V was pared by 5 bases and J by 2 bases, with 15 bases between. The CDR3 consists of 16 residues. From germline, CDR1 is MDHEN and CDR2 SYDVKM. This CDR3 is CASSTPWTATNEKLFF. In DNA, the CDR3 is TGTGCCAGCAGTACTCCGTGGACAGCTACTAATGAAAAACTGTTTTTT.

The CDR3 bases are TGTGCCAGCGCGACTCTTGGGGATACGCAGTATTTT. It yields the protein CASATLGDTQYF. The J gene is TRBJ2-3, the V gene TRBV19; D is ambiguous. Germline V gene data show CDR1 as LNHDA and CDR2 as SQIVND (reference sequence). This CDR3 comprises 12 residues. Trimming removed 9 bases at V and 6 bases at J, with 13 bases between. Variable domain in full (rest from reference TRBV19 and TRBJ2-3): DGGITQSPKYLFRKEGQNVTLSCEQNLNHDAMYWYRQDPGQGLRLIYYSQIVNDFQKGDIAEGYSVSREKKESFPLTVTSAQKNPTAFYLCASATLGDTQYFGPGTRLTVL.

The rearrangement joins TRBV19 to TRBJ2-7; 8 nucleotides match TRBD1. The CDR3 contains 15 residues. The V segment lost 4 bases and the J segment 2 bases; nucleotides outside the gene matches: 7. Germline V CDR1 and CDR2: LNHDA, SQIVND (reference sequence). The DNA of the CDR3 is TGTGCCAGTAGTACCCAAAAACAGGGGGCCTACGAGCAGTACTTC. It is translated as CASSTQKQGAYEQYF.

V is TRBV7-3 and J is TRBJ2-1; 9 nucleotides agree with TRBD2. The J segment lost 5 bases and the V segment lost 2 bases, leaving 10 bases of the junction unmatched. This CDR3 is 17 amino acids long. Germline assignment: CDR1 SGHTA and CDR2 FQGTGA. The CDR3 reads CASSLAGGARVDNEQFF. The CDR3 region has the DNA TGTGCCAGCAGCTTAGCGGGGGGGGCCCGAGTTGACAATGAGCAGTTCTTC.